The present T cell receptor (beta chain) was sequenced within a study of cytomegalovirus exposure and HLA in healthy donors. CDR3 length: 13 residues. Germline CDR1 and CDR2: MGHDK and SYGVNS. Trimming removed 7 bases from V and 4 bases from J, with 10 bases in between. The PCR was carried out with 60 Vbeta primers and 13 Jbeta primers. Data came from immunoSEQ multiplex PCR; TCRdb stores just in-frame clones and leaves some out. The table has 150,000 to 200,000 clones, around 80% seen once. As to this clone: Its antigen is not identified.

Findings and caveats of the study: Later on, an analysis tied approximately 15,000 TCR beta sequences to HLA alleles at 0.05 false discovery rate.

The clonotype was recovered from a middle-aged man in good health and CMV-seronegative. The gene calls are TRBV25-1 and TRBJ2-2; D is ambiguous. The sequenced sample consisted of PBMCs. The CDR3 spells CASTARVTGELFF. The CDR3 DNA reads as TGTGCCAGCACAGCGAGAGTCACCGGGGAGCTGTTTTTT.